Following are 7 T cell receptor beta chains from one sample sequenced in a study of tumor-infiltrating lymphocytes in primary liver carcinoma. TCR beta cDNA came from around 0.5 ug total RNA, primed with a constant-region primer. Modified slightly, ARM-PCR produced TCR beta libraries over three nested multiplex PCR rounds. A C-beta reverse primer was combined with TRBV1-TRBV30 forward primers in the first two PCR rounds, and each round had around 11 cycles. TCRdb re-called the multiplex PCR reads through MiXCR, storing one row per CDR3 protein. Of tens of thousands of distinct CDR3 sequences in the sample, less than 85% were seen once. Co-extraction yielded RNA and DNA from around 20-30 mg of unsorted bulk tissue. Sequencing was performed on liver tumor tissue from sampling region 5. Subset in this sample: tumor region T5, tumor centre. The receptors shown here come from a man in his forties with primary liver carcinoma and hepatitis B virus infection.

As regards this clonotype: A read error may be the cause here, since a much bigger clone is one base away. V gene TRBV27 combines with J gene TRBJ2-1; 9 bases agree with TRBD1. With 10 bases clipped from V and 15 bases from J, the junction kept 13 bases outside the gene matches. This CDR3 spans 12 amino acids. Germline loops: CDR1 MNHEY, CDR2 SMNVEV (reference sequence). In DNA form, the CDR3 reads TGTGCCAACACCACTCGGACAGGGGACCTGTTCTTC. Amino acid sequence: CANTTRTGDLFF.

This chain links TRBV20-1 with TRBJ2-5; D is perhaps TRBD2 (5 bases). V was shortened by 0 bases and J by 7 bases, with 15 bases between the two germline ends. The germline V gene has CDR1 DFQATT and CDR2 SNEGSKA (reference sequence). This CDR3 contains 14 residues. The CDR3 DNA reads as TGCAGTGCTAGAGATCGGGGTAGCCTGGGGACCCAGTACTTC. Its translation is CSARDRGSLGTQYF.

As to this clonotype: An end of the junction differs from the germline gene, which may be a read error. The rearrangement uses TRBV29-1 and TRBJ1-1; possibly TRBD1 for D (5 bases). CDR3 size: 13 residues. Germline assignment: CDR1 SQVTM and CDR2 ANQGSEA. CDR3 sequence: CSVLGLMNTEAIF. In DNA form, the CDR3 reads TGCAGCGTTTTGGGACTGATGAACACTGAAGCTATCTTT.

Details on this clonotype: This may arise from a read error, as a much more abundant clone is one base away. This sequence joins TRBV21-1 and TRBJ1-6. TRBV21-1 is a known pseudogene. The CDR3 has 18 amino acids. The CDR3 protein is CANSKEGQATLKNSPLHF. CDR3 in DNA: TGTGCCAACAGCAAAGAAGGGCAGGCTACCCTAAAAAATTCACCCCTCCACTTT.

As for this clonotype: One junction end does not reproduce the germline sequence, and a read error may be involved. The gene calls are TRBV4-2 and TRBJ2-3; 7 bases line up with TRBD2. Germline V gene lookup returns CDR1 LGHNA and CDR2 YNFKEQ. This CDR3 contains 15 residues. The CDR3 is CANSETSWAGDTQYF. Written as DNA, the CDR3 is TGTGCCAACAGCGAGACTAGCTGGGCCGGAGATACGCAGTATTTT.

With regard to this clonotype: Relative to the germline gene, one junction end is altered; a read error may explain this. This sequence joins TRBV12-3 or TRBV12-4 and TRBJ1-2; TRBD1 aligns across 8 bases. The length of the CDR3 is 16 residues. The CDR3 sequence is CASSSPHGQGCYDYTF. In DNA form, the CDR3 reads TGCGCCAGCAGTTCCCCCCACGGACAGGGCTGCTATGACTACACCTTC.

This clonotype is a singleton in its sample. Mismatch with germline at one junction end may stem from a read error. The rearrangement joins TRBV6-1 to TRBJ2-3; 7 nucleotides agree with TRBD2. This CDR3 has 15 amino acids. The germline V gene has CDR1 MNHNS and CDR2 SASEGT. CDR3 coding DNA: TGTGTCAGCAGCTTGGAGGGGAGGGCGTTAGATACGCATTATTTT. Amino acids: CVSSLEGRALDTHYF.